These 23 T cell receptor beta chains were all obtained from the same sample, sequenced in a study of metastatic and nonmetastatic thyroid tumors. Every patient underwent thyroid surgery untreated. TCRdb re-called clones via MiXCR from the PCR reads. The data hold around 19,000 clones, with approximately 16% observed a single time. Sample: tumor tissue. The receptors shown here come from a female donor with papillary thyroid cancer or a benign thyroid nodule (not recorded which). Some clones in this sample may be carry-over from other donors' samples.

This clone was picked up many times. This rearrangement joins TRBV7-8 to TRBJ1-4; TRBD1 agrees at 8 bases. Germline CDR1 and CDR2: SGHVS and FQNEAQ. CDR3 length: 16 residues. J lost 2 bases, V lost 3 bases, and 5 bases had no gene match. The CDR3 loop reads CASSFRDRRTNEKLFF. CDR3 sequence (DNA): TGTGCCAGCAGCTTCCGGGACAGGCGTACTAATGAAAAACTGTTTTTT.

This clone was recorded a few times. The chain has TRBV12-3 or TRBV12-4 and TRBJ2-1; D remains ambiguous. Trimming pared 2 bases from V and 5 bases from J, leaving 13 bases between. This CDR3 has 15 residues. Here the CDR3 reads CASSLSGLTHNEQFF. The CDR3 DNA sequence: TGTGCCAGCAGTTTATCCGGGCTCACACACAATGAGCAGTTCTTC.

With respect to this clone: Just one base apart from a much larger clone, this may be a read error. The same CDR3 arises from other DNA sequences in this sample as well. The gene calls are TRBV20-1 and TRBJ2-3, with 10 positions matching TRBD1. The germline CDR1 and CDR2 sequences are DFQATT and SNEGSKA (reference sequence). CDR3 length equals 16 residues. V was clipped by 6 bases and J by 3 bases; unmatched bases: 12. This CDR3 is CSAPQTGGAGTDTQYF. The CDR3, as DNA: TGCAGTGCGCCCCAGACAGGGGGCGCAGGAACAGATACGCAGTATTTT.

Many counts were recorded for this clone. This same CDR3 is encoded by further DNA sequences in the sample. V is TRBV29-1 and J is TRBJ2-1, with 10 bases aligning to TRBD1. CDR1 SQVTM and CDR2 ANQGSEA come from the germline V gene. J gave up 7 bases and V 8 bases, and 5 bases lay outside the gene matches. The CDR3 spans 12 residues. The CDR3 sequence: CSSGTGVNEQFF. The CDR3 DNA reads TGCAGCTCCGGGACAGGGGTGAATGAGCAGTTCTTC.

This clone was seen ten or more times. V and J are TRBV20-1 and TRBJ2-1; 7 bases are shared with TRBD2. The CDR3 spans 15 residues. V was clipped by 4 bases and J by 1 base; unmatched bases: 7. CDR1 is DFQATT and CDR2 is SNEGSKA in the germline V gene (reference sequence). The CDR3 DNA follows: TGCAGTGCTATCATTATGGGGGGGTCCTACAATGAGCAGTTCTTC. Protein product: CSAIIMGGSYNEQFF.

In its sample, this clone was seen a few times. J is TRBJ2-7 and V is TRBV12-3 or TRBV12-4; D is perhaps TRBD1 (6 bases). The CDR3 extends over 13 amino acids. The germline V and J ends were trimmed by 4 bases and 2 bases, with 9 bases remaining between them. In DNA, the CDR3 is TGTGCCAGCAGTTCCAGGGGCGCCTACGAGCAGTACTTC. It encodes CASSSRGAYEQYF.

The gene calls are TRBV18 and TRBJ2-7; D perhaps matches TRBD2 (6 bases). CDR1 KGHSH and CDR2 LQKENI come from the germline V gene. The CDR3 sequence is 14 residues long. V was cut by 4 bases and J by 5 bases, with 15 bases left in between. CDR3 region: CASSQGRGGNEQYF. The DNA for the CDR3 is TGTGCCAGCTCACAGGGACGGGGAGGCAACGAGCAGTACTTC.

This clone showed up many times. The chain is built from TRBV9 and TRBJ1-6, with TRBD1 matching over 9 bases. The CDR3 has 14 amino acids. V dropped 3 bases and J dropped 10; count of bases not matched to a gene: 5. Germline CDR1 is SGDLS and CDR2 is YYNGEE. CDR3 coding DNA: TGTGCCAGCAGCGCCGGGACAGGGTTCTCACCCCTCCACTTT. This sequence encodes CASSAGTGFSPLHF. The entire variable domain, with the rest obtained from reference TRBV9 and TRBJ1-6, is as follows: DSGVTQTPKHLITATGQRVTLRCSPRSGDLSVYWYQQSLDQGLQFLIQYYNGEERAKGNILERFSAQQFPDLHSELNLSSLELGDSALYFCASSAGTGFSPLHFGNGTRLTVT.

This clone was seen just once. This rearrangement joins TRBV30 to TRBJ1-3; D unresolved. The CDR3 extends over 15 amino acids. Germline V CDR1 and CDR2: GTSNPN, SVGIG (reference sequence). V dropped 4 bases and J dropped 0 bases, with 13 bases sitting between them. The CDR3 is CAWIAWITSGNTIYF. Written as DNA, the CDR3 is TGTGCCTGGATCGCCTGGATTACCTCTGGAAACACCATATATTTT.

The chain recombines TRBV7-4 with TRBJ2-7; D is unresolved. There are 15 residues in the CDR3. The ends were cut back, 5 bases at V and 1 base at J, with 15 bases in the middle. In germline, CDR1 is SGHVT, CDR2 SQSDAQ. This CDR3 reads CASSPPLAESYEQYF. CDR3 sequence (DNA): TGTGCCAGCAGCCCCCCCCTGGCAGAATCCTACGAGCAGTACTTC.

By share, this clone counts as medium-sized. The V and J genes are TRBV27 and TRBJ1-1; unclear D gene. The germline V gene encodes CDR1 MNHEY and CDR2 SMNVEV (reference sequence). Trimming left V 5 bases short and J 2 bases short, with 15 bases between. The CDR3 consists of 15 residues. In nucleotides, the CDR3 is TGTGCCAGCAGTGTCAGGAGGTATACAAACACTGAAGCTTTCTTT. It is translated as CASSVRRYTNTEAFF.

This clone was counted ten times or more. This sequence joins TRBV5-1 and TRBJ2-6, with 7 bases lining up with TRBD2. Trimming removed 6 bases from V and 2 bases from J; junction bases left unmatched: 8. Germline V CDR1 and CDR2: SGHRS, YFSETQ. The CDR3 runs 16 residues. The CDR3 loop is CASNSGGGAGANVLTF. The CDR3 nucleotides read TGCGCCAGCAATTCTGGTGGGGGGGCTGGGGCCAACGTCCTGACTTTC.

By share, this clone counts as medium-sized. The chain uses TRBV27 and TRBJ2-7; 10 positions match TRBD1. Per the germline V gene, CDR1 is MNHEY and CDR2 is SMNVEV (reference sequence). The V gene end was trimmed by 5 bases and the J gene end by 3 bases; junction bases not matched to a gene: 10. CDR3 length: 16 amino acids. Written as DNA, the CDR3 is TGTGCCAGCAGTCCCCTTACGTGGACAGGGGGCTACGAGCAGTACTTC. As protein: CASSPLTWTGGYEQYF.

About this clone itself: With a much larger clone just one base away, this may be a read error. The sample has other DNA sequences that encode this CDR3 too. The CDR3 here is CASSKVNWGLDGYTF. Here the CDR3 DNA reads TGTGCCAGCAGCAAGGTGAATTGGGGTCTGGATGGCTACACCTTC. The chain links TRBV5-4 to TRBJ1-2; no reliable D call. V lost 4 bases, J lost 6 bases, and 19 bases lay in between. Germline V gene data show CDR1 as SGHNT and CDR2 as YYREEE (reference sequence). This CDR3 contains 15 residues.

This clone has ten or more counts. CDR3 nucleotides: TGTGCCAGCAGCGCTCAGGACTATGGCTACACCTTC. Protein: CASSAQDYGYTF. The rearrangement uses TRBV9 and TRBJ1-2; D gene uncertain. Trimming pared 3 bases from V and 3 bases from J, leaving 6 bases between. Germline lookup yields CDR1 SGDLS and CDR2 YYNGEE. The CDR3 is 12 residues long.

This clone was observed at least ten times. J is TRBJ2-1 and V is TRBV7-8, with D unclear. Germline CDR1 and CDR2: SGHVS and FQNEAQ. The CDR3 has 14 residues. With 0 bases removed from V and 2 bases from J, the gap between germline ends came to 5 bases. The CDR3 region has the DNA TGTGCCAGCAGCTTAGCGGCGGCCTACAATGAGCAGTTCTTC. It is translated as CASSLAAAYNEQFF.

In this sample, this clone turned up a few times. This may come from a read error, since a much larger clone is one base off. This chain links TRBV25-1 with TRBJ2-2; D unresolved. Per germline, CDR1 MGHDK and CDR2 SYGVNS. This CDR3 comprises 12 residues. The CDR3 region is CSSRPGTGELFF. DNA for the CDR3: TGTTCCAGCAGACCTGGCACCGGGGAGCTGTTTTTT.

This clone was seen many times. The rearrangement uses TRBV5-5 and TRBJ2-3; D is ambiguous. The V gene's germline CDR1 is SGHKS and CDR2 YYEKEE (reference sequence). V was shortened by 4 bases and J by 3 bases, with 9 bases between the two germline ends. The CDR3 is made up of 13 amino acids. DNA for the CDR3: TGTGCCAGCAGCGCCGGAAAGACAGATACGCAGTATTTT. Its protein product is CASSAGKTDTQYF.

The chain links TRBV5-4 to TRBJ2-6; the D gene is possibly TRBD2 (6 bases). Germline V gene sequence: CDR1 SGHNT, CDR2 YYREEE (reference sequence). CDR3 length equals 16 residues. V lost 1 base to trimming and J lost 4 bases, with 12 bases between them. Written as DNA, the CDR3 is TGTGCCAGCAGCTTGCCTAGCGTGATCGGGGCCAACGTCCTGACTTTC. Its translation: CASSLPSVIGANVLTF.

This clone was seen at least ten times. CDR3 region: CASSLFPGGTGDGGYTF. For the CDR3, the DNA is TGTGCCAGCAGCTTATTCCCGGGGGGGACAGGTGACGGCGGCTACACCTTC. The chain carries TRBV7-3 and TRBJ1-2; 8 positions match TRBD1. V was pared by 2 bases and J by 8 bases, with 16 bases of the junction left unmatched. Germline V gene lookup returns CDR1 SGHTA and CDR2 FQGTGA. The CDR3 has 17 amino acids. Full variable domain (remainder filled in from reference TRBV7-3 and TRBJ1-2): GAGVSQTPSNKVTEKGKYVELRCDPISGHTALYWYRQSLGQGPEFLIYFQGTGAADDSGLPNDRFFAVRPEGSVSTLKIQRTERGDSAVYLCASSLFPGGTGDGGYTFGSGTRLTVV.

In its sample, this clone was seen many times. The junction does not match germline at one end; this may be a read error. The V call is TRBV7-7, the J call TRBJ2-2, with 8 nucleotides matching TRBD2. CDR3 length: 15 residues. Germline V gene lookup returns CDR1 SSHAT and CDR2 FNYEAQ (reference sequence). The CDR3 spells CASSPHPGLAGELFF. In nucleotides, the CDR3 is TGTGCTAGCAGCCCCCACCCGGGACTAGCCGGGGAGCTGTTTTTT.

The chain links TRBV6-1 to TRBJ2-1; tentatively, D is TRBD2 (5 bases). CDR1 is MNHNS, CDR2 SASEGT, per germline. V lost 3 bases to trimming and J lost 0 bases, with 24 bases between them. This CDR3 is built from 20 residues. The CDR3 protein is CASSEVSGLSQRVSYNEQFF. For the CDR3, the DNA is TGTGCCAGCAGTGAGGTGTCTGGACTTAGTCAGAGGGTCTCCTACAATGAGCAGTTCTTC.

This chain uses TRBV19 with TRBJ2-1; D tentatively fits TRBD1 or TRBD2 (5 bases each). Trimming stripped 3 bases from V and 7 bases from J, with 10 bases between. Germline CDR1 reads LNHDA; CDR2 reads SQIVND (reference sequence). The CDR3 spans 13 residues. The CDR3 DNA reads as TGTGCCAGTAGTATGGGACCCCTTAATGAGCAGTTCTTC. Translation gives CASSMGPLNEQFF.